A single sample is the source of the 22 T cell receptor beta chains below, sequenced in a study of T cell responses to AZD1222 COVID-19 vaccine. Sequenced by immunoSEQ multiplex PCR; TCRdb stores in-frame clones only, minus some. Of under 95,000 clones in the sample, nearly 90% were seen once. Material: peripheral blood, obtained on day 0 of AZD1222 vaccination. The receptors derive from an adult in good health.

This chain uses TRBV27 with TRBJ2-3, with D possibly matching TRBD1 (6 bases). This CDR3 is built from 17 residues. V was clipped by 0 bases and J by 4 bases, with 17 bases between them. Germline CDR1 MNHEY, CDR2 SMNVEV (reference sequence). The DNA for the CDR3 is TGTGCCAGCAGTTTATCCACCCAACAGGGTAATTCAGATACGCAGTATTTT. Translated, it gives CASSLSTQQGNSDTQYF.

The chain employs TRBV12-3 or TRBV12-4 and TRBJ1-5, with unresolved D. Trimming stripped 6 bases from V and 7 bases from J, with 10 bases between. The CDR3 consists of 12 residues. The CDR3 nucleotides are TGTGCCAGCAGGCTCTCCTCCCAGCCCCAGCATTTT. Protein sequence: CASRLSSQPQHF.

The genes are TRBV6-2 or TRBV6-3 and TRBJ1-5, with D tentatively TRBD1 (6 bases). The V end was cut by 5 bases, the J end by 6 bases, with 11 bases between. This CDR3 spans 13 amino acids. Germline CDR1 and CDR2: MNHEY and SVGEGT. In nucleotides, the CDR3 is TGTGCCAGCAGTCCAGGGGAGGTTCAGCCCCAGCATTTT. Translated: CASSPGEVQPQHF.

The V gene is TRBV5-1, the J gene TRBJ2-2; D may match TRBD1 or TRBD2 (5 bases each). Germline CDR1 reads SGHRS; CDR2 reads YFSETQ. The CDR3 runs 16 residues. Trimming removed 0 bases from V and 9 bases from J, with 18 bases in between. CDR3 nucleotides: TGCGCCAGCAGCTTGGCCACCGGGACGGCCGGACGGGAGCTGTTTTTT. It translates to CASSLATGTAGRELFF.

The DNA of the CDR3 is TGTGCCAGCAGCTCGGGAGTGGGGGCCTACGAGCAGTACTTC. It specifies CASSSGVGAYEQYF. The chain combines TRBV7-2 with TRBJ2-7, with D possibly matching TRBD2 (6 bases). Deletions cut 4 bases from V and 2 bases from J, with 12 bases between. Looked up from germline, CDR1 is SGHTA and CDR2 is FQGNSA. The CDR3 runs 14 residues.

This chain uses TRBV6-4 with TRBJ1-3; possible D gene TRBD1, 5 bases. V dropped 5 bases and J dropped 2 bases, with 10 bases sitting between them. The V gene's germline CDR1 is MRHNA and CDR2 SNTAGT. The CDR3 is 14 residues long. The CDR3, as DNA: TGTGCCAGCAGTACGGGGCGGACTGGAAACACCATATATTTT. Amino acid sequence: CASSTGRTGNTIYF.

Of note for this clone: Additional DNA sequences in this sample encode the identical CDR3. The chain joins TRBV29-1 to TRBJ1-2, with 9 positions matching TRBD1. The CDR3 runs 13 residues. Germline V gene sequence: CDR1 SQVTM, CDR2 ANQGSEA. After removal of 4 bases from V and 2 bases from J, the junction contained 2 bases not matched to a gene. The CDR3 here is CSVATGGNYGYTF. CDR3 coding DNA: TGCAGCGTTGCTACAGGGGGCAACTATGGCTACACCTTC.

The rearrangement joins TRBV7-9 to TRBJ1-4; perhaps TRBD1 as D (6 bases). Per germline, CDR1 SEHNR and CDR2 FQNEAQ (reference sequence). V was cut by 2 bases and J by 10 bases, with 17 bases left in between. This CDR3 is built from 15 residues. The chain's CDR3 is CASSLTTGITGKLFF. DNA of the CDR3: TGTGCCAGCAGCTTAACAACAGGGATTACCGGAAAACTGTTTTTT. The whole variable domain, remainder taken from reference TRBV7-9 and TRBJ1-4, is DTGVSQNPRHKITKRGQNVTFRCDPISEHNRLYWYRQTLGQGPEFLTYFQNEAQLEKSRLLSDRFSAERPKGSFSTLEIQRTEQGDSAMYLCASSLTTGITGKLFFGSGTQLSVL.

The count of this clone is one. The CDR3 sequence: CASSQLLGELFF. In nucleotides, the CDR3 is TGTGCCAGCAGCCAACTCCTCGGGGAGCTGTTTTTT. The chain employs TRBV3-1 (or the pseudogene TRBV3-2) and TRBJ2-2; no definite D call. Germline loops: CDR1 LGHDT, CDR2 YNNKEL (reference sequence). The CDR3 runs to 12 residues. Trimming took 2 bases from V and 7 from J, leaving 5 bases between them.

The chain couples TRBV15 to TRBJ2-7; 8 bases are a match to TRBD1. CDR1 and CDR2 (germline): LNHNV, YYDKDF (reference sequence). The CDR3 totals 16 residues. V lost 2 bases and J lost 5; bases outside the gene matches: 11. In DNA form, the CDR3 reads TGTGCCACCAGCAGAAGAGAGGGCAGGGGGCTCGACGAGCAGTACTTC. Residues: CATSRREGRGLDEQYF.

J is TRBJ2-7 and V is TRBV5-6; D unclear. This CDR3 has 15 amino acids. With 3 bases removed from V and 0 bases from J, the gap between germline ends came to 13 bases. Germline V gives CDR1 SGHDT, CDR2 YYEEEE. CDR3 loop: CASSSPLANSYEQYF. DNA of the CDR3: TGTGCCAGCAGCTCTCCCCTGGCCAACTCCTACGAGCAGTACTTC.

The sample holds a few counts of this clone. The genes are TRBV18 and TRBJ1-4; 11 bases align to TRBD1. The V gene end was trimmed by 3 bases and the J gene end by 4 bases; junction bases not matched to a gene: 4. The CDR3 has 16 residues. CDR1 and CDR2 (germline): KGHSH, LQKENI. The CDR3 protein is CASSPRTGGYNEKLFF. The CDR3 nucleotides read TGTGCCAGCTCACCTCGGACAGGGGGCTATAATGAAAAACTGTTTTTT.

This chain links TRBV19 with TRBJ2-1; 9 bases map to TRBD1. V shed 4 bases and J 7 bases; nucleotides not matched to a gene: 5. The CDR3 totals 14 residues. CDR1 LNHDA and CDR2 SQIVND come from the germline V gene (reference sequence). CDR3 region: CASSTQGARNEQFF. The CDR3 DNA sequence: TGTGCCAGTAGTACACAGGGGGCGCGTAATGAGCAGTTCTTC. The full variable domain, its missing parts supplied by reference TRBV19 and TRBJ2-1, is DGGITQSPKYLFRKEGQNVTLSCEQNLNHDAMYWYRQDPGQGLRLIYYSQIVNDFQKGDIAEGYSVSREKKESFPLTVTSAQKNPTAFYLCASSTQGARNEQFFGPGTRLTVL.

The CDR3 nucleotides are TGTGCCAGCAGCCGAGGGATTCTGGGTGAAAAACTGTTTTTT. This translates into CASSRGILGEKLFF. The chain joins TRBV7-8 to TRBJ1-4, with no clear D. With 5 bases removed from V and 7 bases from J, the gap between germline ends came to 14 bases. Per the germline V gene, CDR1 is SGHVS and CDR2 is FQNEAQ. The CDR3 consists of 14 residues.

This clone appeared a few times. This rearrangement joins TRBV5-1 to TRBJ2-7, with a possible D match to TRBD1 (5 bases). CDR3 length: 12 residues. Germline-derived CDR1 and CDR2 are SGHRS and YFSETQ. Trimming pared 5 bases from V and 3 bases from J, leaving 9 bases between. In DNA form, the CDR3 reads TGCGCCAGCAGTGGACACTACTACGAGCAGTACTTC. Its translation: CASSGHYYEQYF.

The chain uses TRBV3-1 (or the pseudogene TRBV3-2) and TRBJ1-2; possible D gene TRBD1, 5 bases. V lost 7 bases and J lost 0, with 15 bases in between. Germline CDR1 LGHDT, CDR2 YNNKEL (reference sequence). The CDR3 loop spans 15 amino acids. DNA of the CDR3: TGTGCCAGCACCGGGGGAGGCGGAGCTAACTATGGCTACACCTTC. It yields the protein CASTGGGGANYGYTF.

This chain links TRBV7-3 with TRBJ2-1; 8 nucleotides agree with TRBD2. There are 14 residues in the CDR3. V gave up 4 bases and J gave up 7 bases; unmatched junction bases: 6. Germline assignment: CDR1 SGHTA and CDR2 FQGTGA. The CDR3 sequence: CASSSRAGVNEQFF. For the CDR3, the DNA is TGTGCCAGCAGCTCTCGAGCGGGGGTGAATGAGCAGTTCTTC.

This chain uses TRBV7-8 with TRBJ2-7, with 11 positions matching TRBD1. Trimming removed 6 bases from V and 7 bases from J; junction bases left unmatched: 8. CDR1 and CDR2 (germline): SGHVS, FQNEAQ. The length of the CDR3 is 14 residues. The CDR3 DNA follows: TGTGCCAGCAGAACCGGGACAGGGGGACTTGAGCAGTACTTC. Protein sequence: CASRTGTGGLEQYF. Looking up the rest from reference TRBV7-8 and TRBJ2-7 gives the full variable domain: GAGVSQSPRYKVAKRGQDVALRCDPISGHVSLFWYQQALGQGPEFLTYFQNEAQLDKSGLPSDRFFAERPEGSVSTLKIQRTQQEDSAVYLCASRTGTGGLEQYFGPGTRLTVT.

The V call is TRBV9, the J call TRBJ2-3; unclear D gene. In germline, CDR1 is SGDLS, CDR2 YYNGEE. The CDR3 loop spans 16 amino acids. V lost 0 bases to trimming and J lost 0 bases, with 11 bases between them. CDR3 loop: CASSVASWVSTDTQYF. CDR3 in DNA: TGTGCCAGCAGCGTAGCCTCCTGGGTAAGCACAGATACGCAGTATTTT.

This clone was seen more than once but under ten times. This chain joins TRBV7-9 and TRBJ1-2; TRBD1 matches at 10 bases. V trimming: 5 bases; J trimming: 8 bases; junction bases outside the gene matches: 5. Germline CDR1 and CDR2: SEHNR and FQNEAQ (reference sequence). The CDR3 sequence is 13 residues long. The DNA for the CDR3 is TGTGCCAGCAGCGCCGGACAGGGGGACGGCTACACCTTC. Encoded protein: CASSAGQGDGYTF.

The chain combines TRBV29-1 with TRBJ1-5; D ambiguous. V lost 6 bases to trimming and J lost 7 bases, with 16 bases between them. The CDR3 spans 13 residues. The germline V gene has CDR1 SQVTM and CDR2 ANQGSEA. The CDR3 nucleotides are TGCAGCGTGTTGTCTGGGAACGGCCAGCCCCAGCATTTT. Amino acid sequence: CSVLSGNGQPQHF.

This chain uses TRBV24-1 with TRBJ1-5; no firm D call. Germline CDR1 reads KGHDR; CDR2 reads SFDVKD. The CDR3 is 12 residues long. V was shortened by 3 bases and J by 7 bases, with 6 bases between the two germline ends. CDR3 DNA: TGTGCCACCAGTGATCTTGGACAGCCCCAGCATTTT. Protein product: CATSDLGQPQHF.